One sample yielded the 10 T cell receptor beta chains listed below, sequenced in a study of shared clonotypes between healthy human individuals. Libraries were prepared by immunoSEQ multiplex PCR; TCRdb keeps only in-frame clonotypes and omits some of them. The table lists approximately 2.4 million clones, approximately 96% of them singletons. Sequenced input: naive CD4+ T cells sorted from blood. Subset defined: CD45RA+ positively selected. All receptors derive from a man in his late teens or twenties in good health.

Of note for this clone: The sample has other DNA sequences that encode this CDR3 too. This CDR3 is CASSPQVNTEAFF. The CDR3 bases are TGTGCCAGCTCACCTCAGGTGAACACTGAAGCTTTCTTT. This rearrangement joins TRBV18 to TRBJ1-1; unclear D gene. V was pared by 3 bases and J by 0 bases, with 5 bases between. The V gene's germline CDR1 is KGHSH and CDR2 LQKENI. The CDR3 is 13 residues long.

The J gene is TRBJ1-1, the V gene TRBV6-1; D uncertain. Trimming took off 1 base at V and 8 bases at J, with 5 bases between the two ends. The germline gives CDR1 MNHNS, CDR2 SASEGT. The CDR3 has 11 residues. Written as DNA, the CDR3 is TGTGCCAGCAGTGAAGGGTGGGAAGCTTTCTTT. Protein product: CASSEGWEAFF.

The chain has TRBV7-9 and TRBJ2-2; D remains unclear. Germline V CDR1 and CDR2: SEHNR, FQNEAQ (reference sequence). This CDR3 is built from 16 residues. Trimming removed 5 bases at V and 1 base at J, with 14 bases between. CDR3 DNA: TGTGCCAGCAGCCCCCCGGGCAACTTGAACACCGGGGAGCTGTTTTTT. Encoded protein: CASSPPGNLNTGELFF.

The chain combines TRBV6-1 with TRBJ1-2; D uncertain. The CDR3 totals 10 residues. Trimming removed 1 base from V and 8 bases from J, with 2 bases in between. CDR1 is MNHNS, CDR2 SASEGT, per germline. In DNA form, the CDR3 reads TGTGCCAGCAGTGAAGTAGGCTACACCTTC. Protein: CASSEVGYTF.

As regards this clone: Other DNA sequences in this specimen translate into the identical CDR3. V and J are TRBV2 and TRBJ2-5; D remains unclear. The V end lost 5 bases, the J end lost 5 bases, and 6 bases lay between the germline ends. The CDR3 has 11 residues. Germline V gene sequence: CDR1 SNHLY, CDR2 FYNNEI. The CDR3 sequence is CASSTRETQYF. The CDR3 bases are TGTGCCAGCAGTACCCGGGAGACCCAGTACTTC.

This clone came up once. The chain recombines TRBV30 with TRBJ1-4; D remains ambiguous. Trimming removed 1 base from V and 0 bases from J, with 0 bases in between. The CDR3 length is 12 residues. The germline CDR1 and CDR2 sequences are GTSNPN and SVGIG (reference sequence). Written as DNA, the CDR3 is TGTGCCTGGAGTGCAACTAATGAAAAACTGTTTTTT. Amino acid sequence: CAWSATNEKLFF.

The genes are TRBV27 and TRBJ1-1; TRBD1 matches 8 bases. V was clipped by 7 bases and J by 11 bases; unmatched bases: 12. Germline lookup yields CDR1 MNHEY and CDR2 SMNVEV (reference sequence). The CDR3 is 13 residues long. CDR3 DNA: TGTGCCAGCACCCCAACGCAGGGGGCCAAGGCTTTCTTT. As protein: CASTPTQGAKAFF.

The rearrangement links TRBV2 to TRBJ1-3; D uncertain. The CDR3 runs 15 residues. From germline, CDR1 is SNHLY and CDR2 FYNNEI. The ends were cut back, 0 bases at V and 4 bases at J, with 10 bases in the middle. The CDR3 DNA follows: TGTGCCAGCAGTGAAGCAGGAAGAAAAGGAAACACCATATATTTT. Translation: CASSEAGRKGNTIYF.

This clone has only a few counts. The genes are TRBV29-1 and TRBJ1-1; no clear D gene. This CDR3 contains 15 residues. V was cut by 0 bases and J by 0 bases, with 11 bases left in between. The germline CDR1 and CDR2 sequences are SQVTM and ANQGSEA. The CDR3 protein is CSVEDQYPMNTEAFF. The CDR3 coding sequence is TGCAGCGTTGAAGATCAGTACCCTATGAACACTGAAGCTTTCTTT.

The chain is built from TRBV19 and TRBJ1-6, with D perhaps matching TRBD1 (6 bases). V shed 6 bases and J shed 10 bases, with 19 bases lying between them. CDR3 length: 15 amino acids. From germline, CDR1 is LNHDA and CDR2 SQIVND (reference sequence). The CDR3 sequence: CASSTVGGGTSPLHF. The CDR3 coding sequence is TGTGCCAGTAGCACCGTAGGAGGGGGTACCTCACCCCTCCACTTT.